Presented here are 6 T cell receptor beta chains from one specimen sequenced in a study of shared clonotypes between healthy human individuals. Sequencing was performed with immunoSEQ multiplex PCR; in TCRdb, only in-frame clones are kept and a portion is missing. The table shows 2 million to 2.5 million clones, with 90% to 95% occurring only once. The sequencing sample was made of naive CD4+ T cells from PBMCs. As to subset: CD45RA+ positively selected. These receptor sequences come from a man aged 18 to 30 in good health. Some clones in this sample may be carry-over from other donors' samples.

The chain combines TRBV7-2 with TRBJ1-1; D is perhaps TRBD1 (6 bases). In germline, CDR1 is SGHTA, CDR2 FQGNSA. The V gene lost 3 bases and the J gene lost 0 bases, with 8 bases spanning the gap. There are 14 residues in the CDR3. The CDR3, as DNA: TGTGCCAGCAGCTTTCAGGGGTTGAACACTGAAGCTTTCTTT. This sequence encodes CASSFQGLNTEAFF.

The gene calls are TRBV15 and TRBJ1-5; D is uncertain. CDR1 and CDR2 from the germline V gene are LNHNV and YYDKDF (reference sequence). This CDR3 spans 15 amino acids. The V end was cut by 0 bases, the J end by 3 bases, with 9 bases between. Here the CDR3 DNA reads TGTGCCACCAGCAGAGATCAAATAGTCAATCAGCCCCAGCATTTT. Translated, it gives CATSRDQIVNQPQHF.

This rearrangement joins TRBV28 to TRBJ2-7; weak D call: TRBD2 (5 bases). In germline, CDR1 is MDHEN, CDR2 SYDVKM. The CDR3 runs to 13 residues. Trimming took 7 bases from V and 0 from J, leaving 10 bases between them. The CDR3 here is CASTRRSSYEQYF. CDR3 DNA sequence: TGTGCCAGCACCAGGAGGAGCTCCTACGAGCAGTACTTC. Using reference TRBV28 and TRBJ2-7 for the parts outside the CDR3, the full variable domain is DVKVTQSSRYLVKRTGEKVFLECVQDMDHENMFWYRQDPGLGLRLIYFSYDVKMKEKGDIPEGYSVSREKKERFSLILESASTNQTSMYLCASTRRSSYEQYFGPGTRLTVT.

The chain recombines TRBV29-1 with TRBJ1-1; the match to TRBD1 covers 8 bases. This CDR3 region has 11 residues. Germline V gene lookup returns CDR1 SQVTM and CDR2 ANQGSEA. J lost 10 bases, V lost 1 base, and 2 bases had no gene match. The CDR3 loop is CSVEGQGRAFF. The CDR3 nucleotides read TGCAGCGTTGAAGGACAGGGGAGAGCTTTCTTT.

This sequence joins TRBV15 and TRBJ2-5, with a tentative D call TRBD1 (5 bases). This CDR3 comprises 14 residues. Trimming pared 5 bases from V and 4 bases from J, leaving 14 bases between. Germline-derived CDR1 and CDR2 are LNHNV and YYDKDF (reference sequence). The CDR3, as DNA: TGTGCCACCAGCTACGGCAGGGTAGGAGAGACCCAGTACTTC. Its protein is CATSYGRVGETQYF.

The rearrangement joins TRBV19 to TRBJ2-7; the D is unclear. The germline V and J ends were trimmed by 4 bases and 1 base, with 11 bases remaining between them. The CDR3 runs 14 residues. The germline V gene encodes CDR1 LNHDA and CDR2 SQIVND (reference sequence). CDR3 nucleotide sequence: TGTGCCAGTAGTAACTTTGTATATTCCTACGAGCAGTACTTC. Its protein is CASSNFVYSYEQYF. Looking up the rest from reference TRBV19 and TRBJ2-7 gives the full variable domain: DGGITQSPKYLFRKEGQNVTLSCEQNLNHDAMYWYRQDPGQGLRLIYYSQIVNDFQKGDIAEGYSVSREKKESFPLTVTSAQKNPTAFYLCASSNFVYSYEQYFGPGTRLTVT.